Detailed here is one T cell receptor beta chain. V lost 3 bases, J lost 0 bases, and 12 bases lay in between. The CDR3 is 15 amino acids. CDR1 is SGHTA and CDR2 is FQGNSA in the germline V gene. These data come from a study of control samples from healthy donors and cancer patients. The repertoire was sequenced with immunoSEQ multiplex PCR; TCRdb's copy has only in-frame clones and lacks some. The table lists about 81,000 clones, 85% to 95% of them singletons. This TCR came from a woman aged 18-30 years in good health. Sample: blood. This rearrangement joins TRBV7-2 to TRBJ2-7; TRBD2 might be the D (6 bases). The DNA of the CDR3 is TGTGCCAGCAGCTTTAGCGGACTAAGCTCCTACGAGCAGTACTTC. Amino acid sequence: CASSFSGLSSYEQYF.